The entry below gives a single T cell receptor (beta chain) sequence along with its context. It has no known antigen specificity. No qualities accompany the bases; no much larger clone lies one base away. Whole blood was collected in K2EDTA tubes by collaborating institutions according to the institutions' own protocols. For TCRbeta analysis, collaborators shipped samples in one of three forms: frozen whole blood, isolated PBMCs, or DNA extracted from either of those sample types. The data were obtained in a study of blood T cell repertoires in COVID-19 (dated by TCRdb to 2018 to 2020). Notes on the research overall: The collaborator samples originated in the United States, Italy and Spain and spanned the acute and convalescent phases of COVID-19. A de-identified subject ID, COVID-19 status, age in years and sex were almost always included in the sample metadata. Deeply sampled blood TCRbeta repertoires from subjects exposed to, actively infected with, or recovered from COVID-19 were included in the dataset. The samples were drawn from the first 160 participants of the ongoing ImmuneRACE study and from some 1,300 subjects provided by 6 global collaborators. The prospective study material was composed of cDNA or gDNA derived from T cells, B-cell-depleted T cells, or PBMCs. The repertoires were released in a freely available public database intended as a resource for research on the immune response to SARS-CoV-2. Where available, HLA class I and class II types were taken from metadata supplied by the sample provider and were not determined by assay-based typing.

TCRbeta CDR3 regions were amplified from genomic DNA by means of the immunoSEQ Assay, a bias-controlled multiplex PCR. The source study handled its data this way. Within the assay, amplification of reference gene primers was used to estimate how many nucleated cells each sample contained. To quantify the absolute abundance of each unique TCRbeta CDR3 rearrangement, sequence reads were collapsed and filtered. For each sample, productive Simpson clonality was calculated as the square root of Simpson's diversity index over productive rearrangements. This immuneACCESS table, as held by TCRdb, lists in-frame sequences with V and J called but not all clones. Of the missing ones, under half trace to an unresolved V gene in checked studies; the others have no known cause. Clonal size and the V and J genes are those of that table, whereas D and trimming came from the DNA. This sample gives 310,000 or so clones in total; 83% of them show up just once. Roughly 1.1% of the sample is in the top ten clones.

General conclusions and limits of the study: How much clinical and demographic metadata was included differed by source and by participant, and the metadata was provided uncurated.

V is cut by 3 bases and J by 4 bases, and the space between the germline ends is 5 bases. The CDR3 spans 12 residues, from the cysteine through the phenylalanine. Only CDR3 DNA is held: 36 bases, read in frame from base 1. CDR1 and CDR2 are read off the germline V gene as SGHVS and FNYEAQ. The sample consisted of peripheral blood. This clonotype was obtained from a woman in her fifties or sixties with acute or convalescent COVID-19. The receptor chain draws on TRBV7-6 and TRBJ2-3; no D gene call is confident. The CDR3: CASSFLSDTQYF. The DNA sequence follows: TGTGCCAGCAGCTTCCTATCAGATACGCAGTATTTT.